This T cell receptor beta chain was sequenced during a study of shared clonotypes between healthy human individuals. Those who donated were healthy HIV-negative adults, with no recent acute infections or vaccinations reported. Profiled with immunoSEQ multiplex PCR; TCRdb holds only in-frame clones, not every one. The table records fewer than 3 million clones, just under 95% of them present only once. The CDR3 covers 14 residues. V gave up 10 bases and J gave up 3 bases; unmatched junction bases: 11. Germline CDR1 and CDR2: MDHEN and SYDVKM. This chain joins TRBV28 and TRBJ2-7; 8 bases are shared with TRBD2. The TCR comes from a man younger than 35 in good health. Some clones in this sample may be carry-over from other donors' samples. Source material: naive CD4+ T cells from PBMCs. Documented subset: CD45RA+ positively selected. CDR3 DNA sequence: TGTGCCACCCGGGGGGAGCGGGAGTACTACGAGCAGTACTTC. Translating it yields CATRGEREYYEQYF.